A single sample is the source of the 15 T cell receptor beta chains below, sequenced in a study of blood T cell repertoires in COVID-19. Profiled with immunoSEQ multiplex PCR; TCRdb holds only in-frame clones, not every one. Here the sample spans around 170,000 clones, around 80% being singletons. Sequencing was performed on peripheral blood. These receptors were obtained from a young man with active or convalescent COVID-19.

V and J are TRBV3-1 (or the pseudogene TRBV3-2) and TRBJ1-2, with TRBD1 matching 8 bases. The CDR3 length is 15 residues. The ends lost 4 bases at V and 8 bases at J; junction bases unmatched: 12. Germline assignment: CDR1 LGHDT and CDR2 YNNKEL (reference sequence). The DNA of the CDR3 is TGTGCCAGCAGCCGTCTACAGGGGGAAGGACGGGGCTACACCTTC. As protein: CASSRLQGEGRGYTF.

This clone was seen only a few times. CDR3 region: CASSYASGGVAEQYF. The DNA for the CDR3 is TGTGCCAGCAGCTATGCTAGCGGGGGGGTGGCCGAGCAGTACTTC. The rearrangement links TRBV7-9 to TRBJ2-7, with TRBD2 identical over 12 bases. The germline CDR1 and CDR2 sequences are SEHNR and FQNEAQ (reference sequence). After removal of 4 bases from V and 6 bases from J, the junction contained 7 bases not matched to a gene. The CDR3 consists of 15 residues.

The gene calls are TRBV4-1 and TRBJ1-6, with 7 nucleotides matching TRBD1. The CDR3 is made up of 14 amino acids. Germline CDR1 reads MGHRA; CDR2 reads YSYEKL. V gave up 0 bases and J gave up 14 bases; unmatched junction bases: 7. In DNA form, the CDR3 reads TGCGCCAGCAGCCAAGATCACCCAGGGGGGACCCTCCACTTT. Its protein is CASSQDHPGGTLHF.

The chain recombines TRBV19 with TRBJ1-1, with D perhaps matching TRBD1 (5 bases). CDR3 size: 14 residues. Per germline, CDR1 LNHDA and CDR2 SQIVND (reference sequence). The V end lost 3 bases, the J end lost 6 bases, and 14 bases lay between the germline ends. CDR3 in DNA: TGTGCCAGTAGTATCCGGGGGGTAAGGGCTGAAGCTTTCTTT. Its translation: CASSIRGVRAEAFF. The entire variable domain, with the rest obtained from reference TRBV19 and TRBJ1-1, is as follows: DGGITQSPKYLFRKEGQNVTLSCEQNLNHDAMYWYRQDPGQGLRLIYYSQIVNDFQKGDIAEGYSVSREKKESFPLTVTSAQKNPTAFYLCASSIRGVRAEAFFGQGTRLTVV.

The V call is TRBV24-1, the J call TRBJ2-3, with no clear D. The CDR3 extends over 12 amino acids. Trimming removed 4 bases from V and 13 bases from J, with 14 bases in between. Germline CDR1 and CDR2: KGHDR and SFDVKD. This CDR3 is CATSEPTTRKYF. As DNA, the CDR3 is TGTGCCACCAGTGAGCCGACAACCAGAAAGTATTTT.

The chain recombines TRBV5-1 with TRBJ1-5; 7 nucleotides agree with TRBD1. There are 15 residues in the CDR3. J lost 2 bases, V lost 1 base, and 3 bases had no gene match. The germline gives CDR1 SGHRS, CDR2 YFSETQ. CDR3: CASSLTGEGNQPQHF. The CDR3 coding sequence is TGCGCCAGCAGCTTGACAGGGGAAGGCAATCAGCCCCAGCATTTT. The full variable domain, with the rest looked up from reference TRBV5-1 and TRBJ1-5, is KAGVTQTPRYLIKTRGQQVTLSCSPISGHRSVSWYQQTPGQGLQFLFEYFSETQRNKGNFPGRFSGRQFSNSRSEMNVSTLELGDSALYLCASSLTGEGNQPQHFGDGTRLSIL.

The CDR3: CASSTEETQYF. CDR3 coding DNA: TGCGCCAGCAGTACAGAAGAGACCCAGTACTTC. The rearrangement uses TRBV5-1 and TRBJ2-5; D remains ambiguous. The CDR3 runs 11 residues. Between the trimmed V and J ends, which lost 5 bases and 3 bases, there was a span of 5 bases. The germline gives CDR1 SGHRS, CDR2 YFSETQ.

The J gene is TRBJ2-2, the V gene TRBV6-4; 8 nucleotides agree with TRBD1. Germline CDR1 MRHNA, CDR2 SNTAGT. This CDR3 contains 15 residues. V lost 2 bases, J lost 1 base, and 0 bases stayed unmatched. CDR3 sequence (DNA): TGTGCCAGCAGTGACGGACAGGGGAACACCGGGGAGCTGTTTTTT. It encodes CASSDGQGNTGELFF.

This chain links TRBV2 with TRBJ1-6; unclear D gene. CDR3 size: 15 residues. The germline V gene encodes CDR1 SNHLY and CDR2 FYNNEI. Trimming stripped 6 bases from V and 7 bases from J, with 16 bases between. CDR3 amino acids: CASRGPGYTNSPLHF. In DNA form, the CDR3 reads TGTGCCAGCAGAGGCCCGGGGTATACCAATTCACCCCTCCACTTT.

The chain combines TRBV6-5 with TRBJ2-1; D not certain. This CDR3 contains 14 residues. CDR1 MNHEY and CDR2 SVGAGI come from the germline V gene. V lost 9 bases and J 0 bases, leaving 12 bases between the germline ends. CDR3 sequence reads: CASQITGSYNEQFF. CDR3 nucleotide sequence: TGTGCCAGTCAAATAACGGGCTCCTACAATGAGCAGTTCTTC.

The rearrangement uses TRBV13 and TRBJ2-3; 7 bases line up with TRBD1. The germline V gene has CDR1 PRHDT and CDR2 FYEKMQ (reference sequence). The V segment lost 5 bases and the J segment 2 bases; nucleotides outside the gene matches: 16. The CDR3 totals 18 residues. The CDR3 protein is CASSPRFDRAVHTDTQYF. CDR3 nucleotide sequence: TGTGCCAGCAGCCCAAGATTTGACAGGGCGGTCCACACAGATACGCAGTATTTT.

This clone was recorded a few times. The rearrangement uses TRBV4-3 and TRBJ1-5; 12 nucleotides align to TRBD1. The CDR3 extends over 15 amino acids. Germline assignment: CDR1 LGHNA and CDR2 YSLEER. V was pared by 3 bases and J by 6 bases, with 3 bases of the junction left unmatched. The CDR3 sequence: CASSQGTGGSQPQHF. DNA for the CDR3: TGCGCCAGCAGCCAGGGGACAGGGGGCTCTCAGCCCCAGCATTTT.

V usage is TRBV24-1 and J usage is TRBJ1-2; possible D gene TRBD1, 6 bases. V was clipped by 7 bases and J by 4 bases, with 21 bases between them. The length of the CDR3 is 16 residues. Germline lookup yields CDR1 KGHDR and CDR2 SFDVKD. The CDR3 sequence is CATRGSTGRYSYGYTF. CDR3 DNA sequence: TGTGCCACCAGGGGATCGACAGGCCGCTACTCCTATGGCTACACCTTC.

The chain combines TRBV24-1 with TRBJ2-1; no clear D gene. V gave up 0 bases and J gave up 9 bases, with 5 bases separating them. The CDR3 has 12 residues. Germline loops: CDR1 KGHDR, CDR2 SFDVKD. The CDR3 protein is CATSDLHVEQFF. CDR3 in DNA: TGTGCCACCAGTGATTTGCATGTTGAGCAGTTCTTC.

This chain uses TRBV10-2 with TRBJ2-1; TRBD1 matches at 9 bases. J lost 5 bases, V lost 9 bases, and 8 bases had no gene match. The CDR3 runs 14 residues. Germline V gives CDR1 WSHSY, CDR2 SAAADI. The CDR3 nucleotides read TGCGCCAGTGGGGACAGGGAAGGCCACAATGAGCAGTTCTTC. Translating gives CASGDREGHNEQFF.